This TCR beta chain was obtained from a study of molecular identifiers for immune sequencing clone quantification. Whole-study findings and limits: Underestimation of highly expanded clone sizes could arise where identical TCR molecules share a barcode. Amid approximately 1 million naive cells, spiked Jurkat TCR RNA from one cell was reportedly still detectable.

Trimming removed 5 bases from V and 0 bases from J, with 14 bases in between. Germline CDR1 SGHTA, CDR2 FQGNSA. The CDR3 contains 15 residues. This clonotype was seen ten or more times. Antigen: not known. TCRdb re-called the PCR reads with MiXCR, one entry per CDR3 protein. The sample lists 100,000 or so distinct CDR3 sequences, under 40% occurring once. The sample taken for sequencing was naive CD8+ T cells from blood, with Jurkat cell RNA spiked in. Noted subset: FACS-sorted CD8+CD4-CCR7+CD45RA+ naive T cells. This receptor was taken from a human donor in good health. Some libraries in this study had Jurkat cell RNA spiked in. The rearrangement uses TRBV7-2 and TRBJ2-7; possibly TRBD2 for D (7 bases). CDR3 protein: CASSPHRDYSYEQYF. CDR3 bases: TGTGCCAGCAGCCCCCACAGGGACTACTCCTACGAGCAGTACTTC.